This is a list of T cell receptor beta chains from one sample in a study of technical replicates of blood from a handful of donors. Clones were sequenced by immunoSEQ multiplex PCR, and TCRdb holds only the in-frame ones, with some missing. This repertoire shows fewer than 90,000 clones, around 97% found once; its top ten account for roughly 0.2%. The sample comprised T cells isolated from PBMCs. The receptors were gathered from a human donor in good health. The CDR3 runs from the conserved cysteine through the conserved F or W. Each record gives: CDR3 DNA, CDR3 protein, clone size, D gene, V gene, J gene. A D gene is named only where the DNA matches it firmly. Size tells how often a clone was seen (once, few, many) or the class of an expanded clone, and some rows leave it out.

TGTGCCAGCAGTGAGCTCTCTAGCGGTAGGTCAGGTGATACGCAGTATTTT	CASSELSSGRSGDTQYF	-	TRBD2	TRBV2	TRBJ2-3
TGTGCCAGCAGCCCCTACGAGCGGGAGGCCAATGAGCAGTTCTTC	CASSPYEREANEQFF	once	TRBD2	TRBV4-2	TRBJ2-1
TGTGCCACCAGCAAAACCCCCAGGGACACCGATCGGACCGGGGAGCTGTTTTTT	CATSKTPRDTDRTGELFF	-	-	TRBV15	TRBJ2-2
TGTGCCAGCTCACCACTGACAGGAACGGACACTGAAGCTTTCTTT	CASSPLTGTDTEAFF	-	-	TRBV18	TRBJ1-1
TGTGCCATCAGTGAGAGGAGGGGACTGACGGCAGATACGCAGTATTTT	CAISERRGLTADTQYF	-	-	TRBV10-3	TRBJ2-3
TGTGCCAGCAGACCAATCTCCGGGACAGACTACGAGCAGTACTTC	CASRPISGTDYEQYF	-	TRBD1	TRBV13	TRBJ2-7
TGTGCCACCTCTCACAGGTATAGCAATCAGCCCCAGCATTTT	CATSHRYSNQPQHF	once	-	TRBV19	TRBJ1-5
TGTGCCAGCAGACTAGTTGATCGGGATACGCAGTATTTT	CASRLVDRDTQYF	-	-	TRBV5-4	TRBJ2-3
TGTGCCAGTAGTTCAGGGGGGAGGAACACCGGGGAGCTGTTTTTT	CASSSGGRNTGELFF	-	-	TRBV19	TRBJ2-2
TGTGCCAGCAGCCTTGACAGGGGGCAGGGGAGCACTGAAGCTTTCTTT	CASSLDRGQGSTEAFF	-	TRBD1	TRBV7-9	TRBJ1-1
TGTGCCAGCAGCCTTTCGAGCAATCAGCCCCAGCATTTT	CASSLSSNQPQHF	-	-	TRBV6-5	TRBJ1-5
TGTGCCAGCAGTGGGACAGGGGTCGGAAACACCATATATTTT	CASSGTGVGNTIYF	-	TRBD1	TRBV6-6	TRBJ1-3
TGTGCCAGCAGACTCAGAGCCGGACAGGGCTATGGCTACACCTTC	CASRLRAGQGYGYTF	-	TRBD1	TRBV6-6	TRBJ1-2
TGTGCCAGCAGTCCGTCCCCTCCACAAAGAGAGACCCAGTACTTC	CASSPSPPQRETQYF	-	-	TRBV11-2	TRBJ2-5
TGTGCCAGCAGTTCCATTGCAGGGGGTCGAGACACTGAAGCTTTCTTT	CASSSIAGGRDTEAFF	-	TRBD1	TRBV27	TRBJ1-1
TGTGCCAGCAGTGACCGGGACAGGGGCTACGAGCAGTACTTC	CASSDRDRGYEQYF	-	TRBD1	TRBV6-4	TRBJ2-7
TGCGCCAGCAGCCAAATCGACAGCGAAGACTACGAGCAGTACTTC	CASSQIDSEDYEQYF	-	-	TRBV4-1	TRBJ2-7
TGCGCCAGCAGCCCCCGCTCATTTCTAGACCACGAAGCTTTCTTT	CASSPRSFLDHEAFF	-	-	TRBV4-1	TRBJ1-1
TGCAGCGTGTGGGGTCGACAGGGGATAAACATTCAGTACTTC	CSVWGRQGINIQYF	-	TRBD1	TRBV29-1	TRBJ2-4
TGTGCCAGCAGCTTAGTCGGAGTGGAGCAGTATTTT	CASSLVGVEQYF	-	-	TRBV7-6	TRBJ2-3
TGTGCCAGCAGTTTATCTAGGGGGCGGTCCCAGTACTTC	CASSLSRGRSQYF	-	TRBD1	TRBV27	TRBJ2-5
TGTGCCAGCAGCCTTGGACTAGCGGGAGAGACCCAGTACTTC	CASSLGLAGETQYF	-	TRBD2	TRBV7-9	TRBJ2-5
TGCGCCAGCAGCTGGGGACAGGGGCGCGAGCAGTACTTC	CASSWGQGREQYF	-	TRBD1	TRBV5-1	TRBJ2-7
TGTGCCAGCAGTGAAGAGGGGGGGTTACGGTGGGATCAGCCCCAGCATTTT	CASSEEGGLRWDQPQHF	-	-	TRBV6-1	TRBJ1-5
TGTGCCAGCAGCTTGTCCCGTCCTAGCACAGATACGCAGTATTTT	CASSLSRPSTDTQYF	-	-	TRBV11-3	TRBJ2-3
TGTGCCAGCAGTCAAGACAGGGGACCTTACAATGAGCAGTTCTTC	CASSQDRGPYNEQFF	-	TRBD1	TRBV28	TRBJ2-1